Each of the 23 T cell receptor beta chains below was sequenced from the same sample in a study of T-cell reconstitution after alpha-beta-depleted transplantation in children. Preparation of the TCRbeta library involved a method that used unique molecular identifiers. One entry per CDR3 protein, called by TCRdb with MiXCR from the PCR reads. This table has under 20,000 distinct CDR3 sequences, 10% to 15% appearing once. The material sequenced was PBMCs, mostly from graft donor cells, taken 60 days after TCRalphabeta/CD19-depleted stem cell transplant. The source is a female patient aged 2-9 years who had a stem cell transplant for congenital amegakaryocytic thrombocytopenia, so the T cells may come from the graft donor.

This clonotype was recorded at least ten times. Written as DNA, the CDR3 is TGTGCCAGCAGTTTATCAATGGGGGAACAAGAGACCCAGTACTTC. It specifies CASSLSMGEQETQYF. The genes are TRBV28 and TRBJ2-5; either TRBD1 or TRBD2 may supply D (5 bases each). This CDR3 has 15 residues. The V end lost 1 base, the J end lost 2 bases, and 11 bases lay between the germline ends. The germline V gene encodes CDR1 MDHEN and CDR2 SYDVKM.

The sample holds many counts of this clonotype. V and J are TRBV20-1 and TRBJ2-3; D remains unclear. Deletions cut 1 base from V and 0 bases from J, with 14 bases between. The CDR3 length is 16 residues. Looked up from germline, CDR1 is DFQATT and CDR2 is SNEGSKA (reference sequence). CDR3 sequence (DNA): TGCAGTGCTAGAGCTGGTCGGGCGGAAAGCACAGATACGCAGTATTTT. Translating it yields CSARAGRAESTDTQYF.

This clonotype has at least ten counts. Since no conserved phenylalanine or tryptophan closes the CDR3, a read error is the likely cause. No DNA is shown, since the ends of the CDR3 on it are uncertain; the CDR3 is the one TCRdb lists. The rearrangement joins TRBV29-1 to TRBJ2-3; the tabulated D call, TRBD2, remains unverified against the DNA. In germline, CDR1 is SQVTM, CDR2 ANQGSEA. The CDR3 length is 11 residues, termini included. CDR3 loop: CSVVSQLALEL.

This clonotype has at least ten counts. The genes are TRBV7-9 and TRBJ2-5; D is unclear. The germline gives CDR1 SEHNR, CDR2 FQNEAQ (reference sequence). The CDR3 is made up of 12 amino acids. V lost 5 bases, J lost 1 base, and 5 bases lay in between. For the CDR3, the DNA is TGTGCCAGCAGCAACGGCCAAGAGACCCAGTACTTC. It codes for CASSNGQETQYF.

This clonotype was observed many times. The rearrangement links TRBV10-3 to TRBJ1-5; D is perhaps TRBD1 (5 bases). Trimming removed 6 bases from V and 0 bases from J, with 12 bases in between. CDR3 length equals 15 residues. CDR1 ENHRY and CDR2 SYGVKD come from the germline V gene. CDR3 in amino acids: CAISTDRNSNQPQHF. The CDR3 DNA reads TGTGCCATCAGCACCGACAGAAATAGCAATCAGCCCCAGCATTTT.

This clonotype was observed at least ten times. CDR3 region: CASRHTGGGVEQFF. CDR3 coding DNA: TGCGCCAGCAGACACACAGGGGGTGGGGTTGAGCAGTTCTTC. The rearrangement links TRBV5-1 to TRBJ2-1, with 8 bases aligning to TRBD1. Germline values: CDR1 SGHRS, CDR2 YFSETQ. The CDR3 is 14 amino acids. J was trimmed by 9 bases and V by 5 bases; bases with no gene match: 10. Using reference TRBV5-1 and TRBJ2-1 for the parts outside the CDR3, the full variable domain is KAGVTQTPRYLIKTRGQQVTLSCSPISGHRSVSWYQQTPGQGLQFLFEYFSETQRNKGNFPGRFSGRQFSNSRSEMNVSTLELGDSALYLCASRHTGGGVEQFFGPGTRLTVL.

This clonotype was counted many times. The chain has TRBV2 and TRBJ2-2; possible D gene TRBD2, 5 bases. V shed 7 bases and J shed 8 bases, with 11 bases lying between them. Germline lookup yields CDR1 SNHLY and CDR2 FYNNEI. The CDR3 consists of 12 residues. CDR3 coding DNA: TGTGCCAGCACCCCTACTAGAGGGGAGCTGTTTTTT. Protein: CASTPTRGELFF.

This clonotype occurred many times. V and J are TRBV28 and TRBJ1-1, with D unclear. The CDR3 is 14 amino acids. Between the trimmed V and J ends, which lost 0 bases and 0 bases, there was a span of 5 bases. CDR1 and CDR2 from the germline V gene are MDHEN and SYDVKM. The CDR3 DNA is TGTGCCAGCAGTTTATGGCCTGTGAACACTGAAGCTTTCTTT. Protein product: CASSLWPVNTEAFF.

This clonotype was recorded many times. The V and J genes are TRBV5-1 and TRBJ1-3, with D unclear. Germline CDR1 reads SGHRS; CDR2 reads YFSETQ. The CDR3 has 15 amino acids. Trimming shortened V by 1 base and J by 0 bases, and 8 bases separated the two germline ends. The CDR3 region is CASSLHSFSGNTIYF. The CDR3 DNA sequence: TGCGCCAGCAGCTTGCACAGCTTCTCTGGAAACACCATATATTTT.

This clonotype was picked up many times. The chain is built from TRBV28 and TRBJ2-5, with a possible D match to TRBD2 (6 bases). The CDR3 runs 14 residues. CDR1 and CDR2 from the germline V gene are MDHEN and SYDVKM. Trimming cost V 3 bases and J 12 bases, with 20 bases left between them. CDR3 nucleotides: TGTGCCAGCAGTTTGCCGGGGGACTCCGCGGGGAAGTACTTC. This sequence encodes CASSLPGDSAGKYF.

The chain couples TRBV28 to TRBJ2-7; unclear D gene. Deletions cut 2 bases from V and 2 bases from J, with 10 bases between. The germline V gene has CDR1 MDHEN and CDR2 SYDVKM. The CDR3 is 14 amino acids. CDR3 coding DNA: TGTGCCAGCAGTTTACACACAGTGACCTACGAGCAGTACTTC. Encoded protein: CASSLHTVTYEQYF.

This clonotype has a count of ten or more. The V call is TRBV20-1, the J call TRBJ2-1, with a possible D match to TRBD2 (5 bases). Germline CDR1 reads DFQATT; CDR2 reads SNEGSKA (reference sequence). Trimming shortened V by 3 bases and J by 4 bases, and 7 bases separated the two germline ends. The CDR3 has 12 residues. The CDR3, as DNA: TGCAGTGCTAGGGAGGATTACAATGAGCAGTTCTTC. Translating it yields CSAREDYNEQFF.

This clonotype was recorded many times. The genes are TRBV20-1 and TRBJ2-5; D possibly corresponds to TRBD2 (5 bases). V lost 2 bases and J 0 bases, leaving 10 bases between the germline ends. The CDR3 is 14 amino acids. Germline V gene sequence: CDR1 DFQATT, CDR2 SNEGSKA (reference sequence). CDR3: CSARRGGYQETQYF. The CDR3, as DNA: TGCAGTGCTAGACGTGGCGGGTACCAAGAGACCCAGTACTTC.

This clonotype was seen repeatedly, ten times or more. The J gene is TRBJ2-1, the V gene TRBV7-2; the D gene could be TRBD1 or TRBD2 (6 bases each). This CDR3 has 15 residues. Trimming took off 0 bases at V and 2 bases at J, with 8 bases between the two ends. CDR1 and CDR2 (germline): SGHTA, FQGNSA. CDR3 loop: CASSLARGAYNEQFF. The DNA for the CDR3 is TGTGCCAGCAGCTTAGCAAGGGGGGCCTACAATGAGCAGTTCTTC.

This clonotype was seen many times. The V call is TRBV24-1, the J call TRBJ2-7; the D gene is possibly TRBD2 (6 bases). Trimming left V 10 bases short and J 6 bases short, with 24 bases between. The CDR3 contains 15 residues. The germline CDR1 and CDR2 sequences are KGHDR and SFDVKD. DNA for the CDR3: TGTGCCACGACTCGGTGGGAGAGGGAGGAATCCGAGCAGTACTTC. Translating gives CATTRWEREESEQYF.

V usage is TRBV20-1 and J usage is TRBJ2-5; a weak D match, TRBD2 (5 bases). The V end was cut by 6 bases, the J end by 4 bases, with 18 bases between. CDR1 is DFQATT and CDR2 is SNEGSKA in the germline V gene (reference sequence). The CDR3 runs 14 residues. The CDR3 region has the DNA TGCAGTGCCCTCCCTGGCAGCCGGGGAGAGACCCAGTACTTC. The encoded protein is CSALPGSRGETQYF.

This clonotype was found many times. As DNA, the CDR3 is TGTGCCAGCAGCATATCCGACGATGGCTACACCTTC. Its protein product is CASSISDDGYTF. The rearrangement uses TRBV9 and TRBJ1-2; D gene unclear. Per germline, CDR1 SGDLS and CDR2 YYNGEE. The CDR3 totals 12 residues. V was shortened by 4 bases and J by 6 bases, with 10 bases between the two germline ends.

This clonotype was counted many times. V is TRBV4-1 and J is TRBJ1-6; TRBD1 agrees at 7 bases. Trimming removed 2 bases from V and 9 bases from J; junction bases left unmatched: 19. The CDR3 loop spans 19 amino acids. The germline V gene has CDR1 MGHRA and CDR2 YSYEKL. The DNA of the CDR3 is TGCGCCAGCAGCCAACCCGGGACAGAAAAAAAGCGCCTAGGTTCACCCCTCCACTTT. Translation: CASSQPGTEKKRLGSPLHF.

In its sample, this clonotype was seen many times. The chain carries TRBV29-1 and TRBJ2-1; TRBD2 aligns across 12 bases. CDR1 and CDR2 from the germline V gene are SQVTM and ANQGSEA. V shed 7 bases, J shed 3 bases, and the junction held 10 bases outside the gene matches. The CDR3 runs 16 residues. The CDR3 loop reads CSGKGTLAGGYNEQFF. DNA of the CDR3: TGCAGCGGGAAAGGTACACTAGCGGGGGGCTACAATGAGCAGTTCTTC.

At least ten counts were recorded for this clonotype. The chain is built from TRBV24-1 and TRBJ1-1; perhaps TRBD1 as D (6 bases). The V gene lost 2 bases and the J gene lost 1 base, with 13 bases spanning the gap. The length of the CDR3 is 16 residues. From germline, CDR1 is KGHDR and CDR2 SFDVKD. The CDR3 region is CATSDYNRESNTEAFF. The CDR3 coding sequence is TGTGCCACCAGTGATTATAACAGGGAGTCGAACACTGAAGCTTTCTTT.

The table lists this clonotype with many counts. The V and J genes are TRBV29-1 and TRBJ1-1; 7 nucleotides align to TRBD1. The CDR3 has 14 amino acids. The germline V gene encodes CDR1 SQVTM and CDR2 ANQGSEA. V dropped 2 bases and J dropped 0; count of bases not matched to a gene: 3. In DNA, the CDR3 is TGCAGCGTTGAAAGACAGGGCATGAACACTGAAGCTTTCTTT. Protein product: CSVERQGMNTEAFF.

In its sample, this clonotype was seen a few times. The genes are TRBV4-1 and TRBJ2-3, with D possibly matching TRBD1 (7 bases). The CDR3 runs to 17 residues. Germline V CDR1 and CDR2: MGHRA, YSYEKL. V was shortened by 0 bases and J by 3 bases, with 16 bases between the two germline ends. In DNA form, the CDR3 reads TGCGCCAGCAGCCAAGATCCCCAGGGGGGCCAAACAGATACGCAGTATTTT. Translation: CASSQDPQGGQTDTQYF.

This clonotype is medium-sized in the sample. CDR3 in DNA: TGCAGTGCTAGAGTAACGGGGATTGAAGCTTTCTTT. Its translation: CSARVTGIEAFF. The V call is TRBV20-1, the J call TRBJ1-1; D is unresolved. Trimming shortened V by 1 base and J by 7 bases, and 10 bases separated the two germline ends. This CDR3 is 12 amino acids long. Germline V gives CDR1 DFQATT, CDR2 SNEGSKA (reference sequence).